This T cell receptor beta chain is from a study of shared clonotypes between healthy human individuals. The deep-level immunoSEQ assay was used. The assay was immunoSEQ multiplex PCR, and TCRdb's table has in-frame clones only and misses some. The data hold over a million clones, with under 99% observed a single time. The V gene lost 3 bases and the J gene lost 12 bases, with 15 bases spanning the gap. The CDR3 spans 12 residues. Germline CDR1 reads SNHLY; CDR2 reads FYNNEI. This clonotype was sampled from a young man in good health. The chain combines TRBV2 with TRBJ2-7; D unresolved. Sequencing was performed on naive CD4+ T cells sorted from blood. The subset: CD45RA+ positively selected. As DNA, the CDR3 is TGTGCCAGCAGTGACGTCGGGTTACTACCGTACTTC. It encodes CASSDVGLLPYF.